This T cell receptor beta chain was observed in a study of shared T cell receptors in the human thymus. Produced via immunoSEQ multiplex PCR; TCRdb's table is partial and in-frame only. The table lists hundreds of thousands of clones, 80% to 90% of them singletons, with 0.008% to 0.011% in the top ten. The CDR3 sequence is 15 residues long. With 2 bases removed from V and 3 bases from J, the gap between germline ends came to 12 bases. The germline V gene has CDR1 LNHDA and CDR2 SQIVND (reference sequence). These data also featured in a second study, about human thymus T cells. That paper notes: The people who donated were healthy Finnish babies having corrective surgery for congenital heart defects. Surgeons resected thymus tissue during corrective heart surgery.

The receptor was isolated from a girl in the first two years of life with a congenital heart defect. Sequencing was carried out using thymocytes. J is TRBJ2-3 and V is TRBV19, with D possibly matching TRBD2 (5 bases). CDR3 sequence reads: CASSIFRGPTDTQYF. DNA of the CDR3: TGTGCCAGTAGTATATTTCGGGGTCCGACAGATACGCAGTATTTT.